These 24 T cell receptor beta chains came from one sample sequenced in a study of blood T cell repertoires in COVID-19. Only in-frame clones appear in the TCRdb table, and some are missing; sequencing was by immunoSEQ multiplex PCR. In the table there are 65,000 to 90,000 clones, 60% to 80% of which are singletons. The sample taken for sequencing was peripheral blood. These receptors came from an older man with COVID-19, enrolled during active disease.

V is TRBV5-1 and J is TRBJ2-1; D might be TRBD2 (6 bases). The CDR3 is 13 residues long. From germline, CDR1 is SGHRS and CDR2 YFSETQ. The ends were cut back, 3 bases at V and 7 bases at J, with 11 bases in the middle. The CDR3 is CASSWGLINEQFF. CDR3 nucleotide sequence: TGCGCCAGCAGCTGGGGACTTATAAATGAGCAGTTCTTC.

The chain carries TRBV18 and TRBJ2-7, with TRBD2 identical over 9 bases. Trimming cost V 5 bases and J 0 bases; bases outside gene matches: 11. The CDR3 totals 17 residues. Germline CDR1 is KGHSH and CDR2 is LQKENI. CDR3 residues: CASSSLKLAGVSYEQYF. CDR3 DNA sequence: TGTGCCAGCTCATCTCTGAAACTAGCGGGTGTCTCCTACGAGCAGTACTTC. The variable domain in full, completed from reference TRBV18 and TRBJ2-7, reads NAGVMQNPRHLVRRRGQEARLRCSPMKGHSHVYWYRQLPEEGLKFMVYLQKENIIDESGMPKERFSAEFPKEGPSILRIQQVVRGDSAAYFCASSSLKLAGVSYEQYFGPGTRLTVT.

The chain employs TRBV2 and TRBJ2-3, with a tentative D call TRBD1 (5 bases). With 9 bases removed from V and 6 bases from J, the gap between germline ends came to 22 bases. This CDR3 region has 15 residues. The germline CDR1 and CDR2 sequences are SNHLY and FYNNEI. CDR3 DNA sequence: TGTGCCAGTGCTAAAACGGGTGTCCCAGGGGATACGCAGTATTTT. This gives the protein CASAKTGVPGDTQYF.

This chain connects TRBV19 to TRBJ1-5; TRBD1 aligns across 9 bases. Germline CDR1 reads LNHDA; CDR2 reads SQIVND (reference sequence). The V gene end was trimmed by 2 bases and the J gene end by 6 bases; junction bases not matched to a gene: 2. The length of the CDR3 is 14 residues. The CDR3 DNA is TGTGCCAGTAGTATAAGGACAGGGGTTCAGCCCCAGCATTTT. Translation gives CASSIRTGVQPQHF.

V and J are TRBV5-1 and TRBJ2-1, with TRBD2 as a possible D gene (5 bases). CDR3 length: 16 residues. Germline values: CDR1 SGHRS, CDR2 YFSETQ. V lost 0 bases and J lost 4, with 14 bases in between. Here the CDR3 DNA reads TGCGCCAGCAGCTTGGGGACGGAGGCGGGTTACAATGAGCAGTTCTTC. This gives the protein CASSLGTEAGYNEQFF.

The gene calls are TRBV3-1 (or the pseudogene TRBV3-2) and TRBJ1-2, with 8 bases that match TRBD1. CDR3 size: 15 residues. Germline V gene sequence: CDR1 LGHDT, CDR2 YNNKEL (reference sequence). V was clipped by 0 bases and J by 7 bases; unmatched bases: 7. The CDR3 protein is CASSQDRGRLGGYTF. In nucleotides, the CDR3 is TGTGCCAGCAGCCAAGACAGGGGGCGACTCGGTGGCTACACCTTC.

This clone was observed a single time. The J gene is TRBJ2-7, the V gene TRBV28; TRBD2 matches 12 bases. Germline loops: CDR1 MDHEN, CDR2 SYDVKM. The CDR3 runs 14 residues. V was clipped by 2 bases and J by 12 bases; unmatched bases: 8. In DNA form, the CDR3 reads TGTGCCAGCAGTTTACCCGGACTAGCGGGATGGCTGTACTTC. It translates to CASSLPGLAGWLYF.

This chain links TRBV7-9 with TRBJ2-3; D possibly corresponds to TRBD1 (5 bases). CDR3 length equals 14 residues. Trimming stripped 3 bases from V and 1 base from J, with 8 bases between. The germline CDR1 and CDR2 sequences are SEHNR and FQNEAQ (reference sequence). The CDR3 protein is CASSLTQGTDTQYF. The CDR3 coding sequence is TGTGCCAGCAGCTTGACACAGGGCACAGATACGCAGTATTTT.

The chain links TRBV30 to TRBJ1-1, with D possibly matching TRBD1 (6 bases). The CDR3 covers 14 residues. Germline V CDR1 and CDR2: GTSNPN, SVGIG (reference sequence). V was shortened by 2 bases and J by 1 base, with 11 bases between the two germline ends. The CDR3 nucleotides read TGTGCCTGGAGTTGGGACACCAAGAACACTGAAGCTTTCTTT. This gives the protein CAWSWDTKNTEAFF. The entire variable domain, with the rest obtained from reference TRBV30 and TRBJ1-1, is as follows: SQTIHQWPATLVQPVGSPLSLECTVEGTSNPNLYWYRQAAGRGLQLLFYSVGIGQISSEVPQNLSASRPQDRQFILSSKKLLLSDSGFYLCAWSWDTKNTEAFFGQGTRLTVV.

The rearrangement links TRBV5-4 to TRBJ2-7; 7 bases agree with TRBD1. This CDR3 contains 18 residues. The germline gives CDR1 SGHNT, CDR2 YYREEE (reference sequence). V was clipped by 2 bases and J by 3 bases; unmatched bases: 17. CDR3 sequence (DNA): TGTGCCAGCAGCTTCTCTTTCTCCGGGACAGACCTTTACTACGAGCAGTACTTC. It yields the protein CASSFSFSGTDLYYEQYF.

On this clone itself: This may be a read error, as it is one base from a much larger clone. V is TRBV7-2 and J is TRBJ2-5; 7 bases agree with TRBD2. V shed 8 bases and J 5 bases; nucleotides not matched to a gene: 17. Germline V lookup: CDR1 SGHTA, CDR2 FQGNSA. CDR3 length equals 16 residues. Written as DNA, the CDR3 is TGTGCCAGCGGCTCTCCCGGGGGGTCCCTCTGGGAGACCCAGTACTTC. The encoded protein is CASGSPGGSLWETQYF.

This rearrangement joins TRBV29-1 to TRBJ1-1; 7 bases map to TRBD1. Germline CDR1 and CDR2: SQVTM and ANQGSEA. V shed 4 bases, J shed 5 bases, and the junction held 4 bases outside the gene matches. CDR3 length: 12 amino acids. CDR3 sequence reads: CSVGQGGTEAFF. CDR3 in DNA: TGCAGCGTTGGACAGGGTGGGACTGAAGCTTTCTTT.

The rearrangement uses TRBV13 and TRBJ2-2, with a weak D call TRBD2 (6 bases). The CDR3 length is 16 residues. Deletions cut 0 bases from V and 1 base from J, with 9 bases between. Germline-derived CDR1 and CDR2 are PRHDT and FYEKMQ (reference sequence). The CDR3 is CASSLGLAKNTGELFF. The CDR3 nucleotides read TGTGCCAGCAGCTTAGGGCTAGCGAAGAACACCGGGGAGCTGTTTTTT.

This clone has only a few counts. This chain joins TRBV10-3 and TRBJ2-1, with 8 bases fitting TRBD2. V dropped 2 bases and J dropped 6; count of bases not matched to a gene: 6. CDR1 ENHRY and CDR2 SYGVKD come from the germline V gene. The length of the CDR3 is 15 residues. The CDR3, as DNA: TGTGCCATCAGTGAGGTCGGGAGGGGATTCAATGAGCAGTTCTTC. The encoded protein is CAISEVGRGFNEQFF.

The chain joins TRBV5-1 to TRBJ2-2; 8 bases agree with TRBD1. Germline values: CDR1 SGHRS, CDR2 YFSETQ. This CDR3 region has 17 residues. Losses at the gene ends were 4 bases for V and 3 bases for J; bases not matched to a gene: 11. The CDR3: CASSRGGTTGDTGELFF. The CDR3 DNA reads TGCGCCAGCAGCCGAGGGGGGACGACAGGGGACACCGGGGAGCTGTTTTTT.

The chain joins TRBV4-1 to TRBJ2-7; TRBD2 is a possible D gene (6 bases). This CDR3 comprises 15 residues. Germline values: CDR1 MGHRA, CDR2 YSYEKL. V was trimmed by 0 bases and J by 3 bases, leaving 12 bases between them. CDR3 sequence reads: CASSQEGGGNYEQYF. CDR3 DNA sequence: TGCGCCAGCAGCCAAGAGGGGGGTGGTAACTACGAGCAGTACTTC.

The chain links TRBV5-6 to TRBJ2-5; no reliable D call. The germline V and J ends were trimmed by 0 bases and 4 bases, with 16 bases remaining between them. The V gene's germline CDR1 is SGHDT and CDR2 YYEEEE. CDR3 size: 16 residues. The CDR3 nucleotides read TGTGCCAGCAGCTTGGTCGGGTTTAGGATCGGAGAGACCCAGTACTTC. Translation gives CASSLVGFRIGETQYF.

The chain has TRBV5-5 and TRBJ2-2, with 7 positions matching TRBD2. V lost 3 bases and J lost 6; bases outside the gene matches: 5. This CDR3 is built from 14 residues. The germline gives CDR1 SGHKS, CDR2 YYEKEE (reference sequence). The CDR3 DNA reads TGTGCCAGCAGCTGGGGGAGCGGGGCCGGGGAGCTGTTTTTT. It encodes CASSWGSGAGELFF.

This clone showed up just once. The CDR3, as DNA: TGCGCCAGCAGCCAAGATCGCGGGAGCGTTTACGAGCAGTACTTC. The encoded protein is CASSQDRGSVYEQYF. The V and J genes are TRBV4-3 and TRBJ2-7, with 7 bases matching TRBD2. V trimming: 0 bases; J trimming: 4 bases; junction bases outside the gene matches: 6. Germline V lookup: CDR1 LGHNA, CDR2 YSLEER. This CDR3 is 15 amino acids long.

The chain links TRBV28 to TRBJ2-1; 7 bases match TRBD2. Germline-derived CDR1 and CDR2 are MDHEN and SYDVKM. The CDR3 is 14 residues long. The V and J ends lost 7 bases and 0 bases, in that order; junction bases with no gene match: 3. CDR3 sequence reads: CASKAGSSYNEQFF. CDR3 nucleotide sequence: TGTGCCAGCAAAGCGGGAAGCTCCTACAATGAGCAGTTCTTC.

This clone was seen once. CDR3 residues: CASKAVEETQYF. The CDR3 DNA sequence: TGTGCCAGCAAGGCGGTAGAGGAGACCCAGTACTTC. The rearrangement joins TRBV7-2 to TRBJ2-5, with no clear D. V lost 7 bases, J lost 5 bases, and 11 bases lay in between. This CDR3 is 12 amino acids long. CDR1 and CDR2 (germline): SGHTA, FQGNSA.

This clone turned up a few times. V and J are TRBV9 and TRBJ1-1; perhaps TRBD1 as D (6 bases). The CDR3 contains 13 residues. Trimming took off 0 bases at V and 5 bases at J, with 8 bases between the two ends. Germline CDR1 and CDR2: SGDLS and YYNGEE. The CDR3 spells CASSVGGPTEAFF. CDR3 coding DNA: TGTGCCAGCAGCGTAGGGGGGCCAACTGAAGCTTTCTTT.

V usage is TRBV5-1 and J usage is TRBJ2-7, with a weak D call TRBD2 (5 bases). The CDR3 is 14 residues long. V lost 1 base and J 3 bases, leaving 11 bases between the germline ends. Per the germline V gene, CDR1 is SGHRS and CDR2 is YFSETQ. The CDR3 loop reads CASSLSGQDYEQYF. The CDR3 region has the DNA TGCGCCAGCAGCTTGAGCGGCCAGGACTACGAGCAGTACTTC. Variable domain in full (rest from reference TRBV5-1 and TRBJ2-7): KAGVTQTPRYLIKTRGQQVTLSCSPISGHRSVSWYQQTPGQGLQFLFEYFSETQRNKGNFPGRFSGRQFSNSRSEMNVSTLELGDSALYLCASSLSGQDYEQYFGPGTRLTVT.

This chain uses TRBV5-1 with TRBJ1-1, with D perhaps matching TRBD1 (6 bases). Germline lookup yields CDR1 SGHRS and CDR2 YFSETQ. Deletions cut 0 bases from V and 4 bases from J, with 13 bases between. CDR3 length: 15 amino acids. The CDR3 loop reads CASSLDQGWGTEAFF. The CDR3 DNA reads TGCGCCAGCAGCTTGGATCAGGGGTGGGGCACTGAAGCTTTCTTT.